The clone carrying this T cell receptor beta chain was seen a handful of times. Its antigen remains unidentified. These data belong to a study of identical twins. TCRdb called the 5' RACE reads again in MiXCR, with one record for every CDR3 protein. The repertoire holds about 720,000 distinct CDR3 sequences, with over 15% as singletons. Study-level results: Zero-insertion analyses might be partly confounded by invariant T cells like MAIT and iNKT.

Germline V CDR1 and CDR2: SGDLS, YYNGEE. The junction had 5 bases not matched to a gene; V was cut back by 2 bases and J by 4 bases. The CDR3 consists of 16 residues. In addition, the sample was reused for a study of T cells expressing NK-cell markers. That source adds: NKG2C+ dominant clonotype frequencies in about 6 donors were roughly 1.0-7.5% of CD8+ T cells.

The specimen sequenced was PBMCs. This chain uses TRBV9 with TRBJ2-1, with 11 bases that match TRBD2. The TCR comes from a woman under 30 in good health. The CDR3 coding sequence is TGTGCCAGCAGCGTCTTAGCGGGGGGGTTATACAATGAGCAGTTCTTC. This gives the protein CASSVLAGGLYNEQFF. The variable domain in full, with the rest retrieved from reference TRBV9 and TRBJ2-1, is DSGVTQTPKHLITATGQRVTLRCSPRSGDLSVYWYQQSLDQGLQFLIQYYNGEERAKGNILERFSAQQFPDLHSELNLSSLELGDSALYFCASSVLAGGLYNEQFFGPGTRLTVL.